This is a list of T cell receptor beta chains from one sample in a study of human T cells and chemical hapten exposure. Each CDR3 protein is one row after TCRdb ran MiXCR on the RACE reads. The sample includes 200,000 to 300,000 distinct CDR3 sequences, about 8.6% of them seen just once. Sample: whole blood, taken in connection with sensitization to the hapten diphenylcyclopropenone (DPC). The receptor source for this set is a woman aged 35 to 49 with alopecia areata. Some clones in this sample may be carry-over from other donors' samples. The CDR3 runs from the conserved cysteine through the conserved F or W. A D gene is named only where the DNA matches it firmly. Clone size is shown for a subset of rows, as once, few, many or a class of expanded clone.

v_call	j_call	d_call	clone_size	cdr3_nt	cdr3_aa
TRBV29-1	TRBJ2-1	TRBD2	many	TGCAGCGTGTTGAGCGGGAGCTTATCTGAGCAGTTCTTC	CSVLSGSLSEQFF
TRBV5-1	TRBJ1-1	NA	many	TGCGCCAGCAGCTCCGAGTGGACTGAAGCTTTCTTT	CASSSEWTEAFF
TRBV20-1	TRBJ2-1	NA	few	TGCAGTGCTAGAGATGGGGTGTACAATGAGCAGTTCTTC	CSARDGVYNEQFF
TRBV2	TRBJ1-5	TRBD1	few	TGTGCCAGCAGTGATTGGGACAGGGTTCAGCCCCAGCATTTT	CASSDWDRVQPQHF
TRBV27	TRBJ1-5	NA	few	TGTGCCAGCAGTCAAGGCCTGGGGAATCAGCCCCAGCATTTT	CASSQGLGNQPQHF
TRBV7-2	TRBJ1-2	NA	NA	TGTGCCAGCACCGTAGGAGGGGGACGGTACTATGGCTACACCTTC	CASTVGGGRYYGYTF
TRBV4-3	TRBJ2-7	NA	NA	TGCGCCAGCAGCCAAGATTGGGGACGGGGGGCGCGAGAGCAGTACTTC	CASSQDWGRGAREQYF
TRBV5-1	TRBJ2-3	NA	NA	TGCGCCAGCAGCCGATCGTCTGATACGCAGTATTTT	CASSRSSDTQYF
TRBV6-2/TRBV6-3	TRBJ1-5	TRBD1	many	TGTGCCAGCCATGAGAGGGGGCGCGGAGATCAGCCCCAGCATTTT	CASHERGRGDQPQHF
TRBV28	TRBJ2-3	NA	many	TGTGCCACCCCCTCGTTCGGAGGTGGAGATACGCAGTATTTT	CATPSFGGGDTQYF
TRBV29-1	TRBJ2-7	NA	NA	TGCAGCGTTGTGGGAACAGCTCGCTGGGAGCAGTACTTC	CSVVGTARWEQYF
TRBV7-8	TRBJ2-1	TRBD2	NA	TGTGCCAGCAGCTTAGAGGCGGCGGGAGCGGGTGAGCAGTTCTTC	CASSLEAAGAGEQFF
TRBV11-1	TRBJ2-1	NA	few	TGTGCCAGCAGCCCACGGGACGGAGGGGAGCAGTTCTTC	CASSPRDGGEQFF
TRBV28	TRBJ2-7	NA	NA	TGTGCCAGCAGTCCAACTGGTGCGGCCTCCTACGAGCAGTACTTC	CASSPTGAASYEQYF
TRBV11-2	TRBJ2-1	TRBD2	NA	TGTGCCAGCAGACTGGGCCTGGTCGGGAGGGAGGGGAATGAGCAGTTCTTC	CASRLGLVGREGNEQFF
TRBV3-1	TRBJ2-1	NA	few	TGTGCCAGCAGCCAAGTCGGTCTGTTGAGGGAGCAGTTCTTC	CASSQVGLLREQFF
TRBV6-2/TRBV6-3	TRBJ1-5	NA	NA	TGTGCCAGCAGGCGGGAGCCGAATCAGCCCCAGCATTTT	CASRREPNQPQHF
TRBV6-1	TRBJ1-2	NA	NA	TGTGCCAGCAGTGAAACGGCAGGGGCATATGGCTACACCTTC	CASSETAGAYGYTF
TRBV29-1	TRBJ1-5	NA	NA	TGCAGCGTTGGGGAGGGCACCCTCCTGGCCCAGCATTTT	CSVGEGTLLAQHF
TRBV28	TRBJ2-1	TRBD2	few	TGTGCCAGCAGCTTAGCGGGAGGGGGTAGCAATGAGCAGTTCTTC	CASSLAGGGSNEQFF
TRBV14	TRBJ1-1	NA	few	TGTGCCAGCAGCCAAAATAGGGGCACTGAAGCTTTCTTT	CASSQNRGTEAFF
TRBV20-1	TRBJ2-1	NA	once	TGCAGTGCTAAGTCTAATGAGCAGTTCTTC	CSAKSNEQFF
TRBV28	TRBJ2-6	TRBD1	NA	TGTGCCAGCAGTTTGATGGGACAGGGTTCTGGGGCCAACGTCCTGACTTTC	CASSLMGQGSGANVLTF
TRBV5-6	TRBJ1-1	NA	few	TGTGCCAGCAGCTTGGATCGGGGGCTGAACACTGAAGCTTTCTTT	CASSLDRGLNTEAFF
TRBV7-9	TRBJ1-5	NA	many	TGTGCCAGCAGCTTAGCTGGGGGAACCAATCAGCCCCAGCATTTT	CASSLAGGTNQPQHF
TRBV11-2	TRBJ2-3	TRBD1	many	TGTGCCAGCAGCTTAGAGGGATGGACAGGGTCCACAGATACGCAGTATTTT	CASSLEGWTGSTDTQYF
TRBV27	TRBJ1-4	NA	NA	TGTGCCAGCAGTTTATCCCGACAGAGTCAAGGTGGAAAACTGTTTTTT	CASSLSRQSQGGKLFF
TRBV19	TRBJ2-6	NA	few	TGTGCCAGTAGTATGGCCCTTCGACCCGACTCTGGGGCCAACGTCCTGACTTTC	CASSMALRPDSGANVLTF
TRBV27	TRBJ2-5	TRBD2	few	TGTGCCAGCAGTTTAAGCGGGGTAGCGGGAAGGAGAGAGACCCAGTACTTC	CASSLSGVAGRRETQYF
TRBV20-1	TRBJ2-1	TRBD1	few	TGCAGTGCTAGTAGGGGGACAGGGGATTACAATGAGCAGTTCTTC	CSASRGTGDYNEQFF
TRBV6-6	TRBJ1-6	NA	NA	TGTGCCAGCAGTTCGGGCAGGGCATCGCTTTCACCCCTCCACTTT	CASSSGRASLSPLHF
TRBV11-1	TRBJ2-5	NA	many	TGTGCCAGCAGCTCTCAAGAAGAGACCCAGTACTTC	CASSSQEETQYF
TRBV11-1	TRBJ2-7	TRBD1	few	TGTGCCAGCAGCCCGGGACAGGCATCCTACGAGCAGTACTTC	CASSPGQASYEQYF
TRBV29-1	TRBJ2-7	NA	NA	TGCAGCGTTTCCAGGGCCTACGAGCAGTACTTC	CSVSRAYEQYF
TRBV12-3/TRBV12-4	TRBJ1-2	TRBD1	few	TGTGCCAGCAGTTTGGGACAGGGGGGGCACTATGGCTACACCTTC	CASSLGQGGHYGYTF
TRBV29-1	TRBJ2-1	NA	NA	TGCAGCGTTGGATTAGGGGCTCGCTCCTACAATGAGCAGTTCTTC	CSVGLGARSYNEQFF
TRBV6-5	TRBJ2-5	NA	NA	TGTGCCAGCAGTGATCTAGGGGCCCAGTACTTC	CASSDLGAQYF
TRBV7-2	TRBJ2-3	NA	many	TGTGCCAGCAGCCCAAGGGGCCTAGAAGTAGATACGCAGTATTTT	CASSPRGLEVDTQYF
TRBV7-9	TRBJ2-1	NA	NA	TGTGCCAGCAGCTTATCCCCCGGGGCTAACAATGAGCAGTTCTTC	CASSLSPGANNEQFF
TRBV6-5	TRBJ1-3	TRBD1	few	TGTGCCAGCAGTTCCCTCGGACAGGCCTTCTCTGGAAACACCATATATTTT	CASSSLGQAFSGNTIYF
TRBV28	TRBJ2-6	NA	few	TGTGCCAGCAGTTCTCGGGACGTCGGAGGGGCCAACGTCCTGACTTTC	CASSSRDVGGANVLTF
TRBV6-2/TRBV6-3	TRBJ1-1	NA	few	TGTGCCAGCAGTTACGGTATGGGGAGGGAGCCGAACACTGAAGCTTTCTTT	CASSYGMGREPNTEAFF
TRBV6-5	TRBJ2-1	TRBD2	few	TGTGCCAGCACCCTAGAGCGGGAGTGGATCGATGAGCAGTTCTTC	CASTLEREWIDEQFF
TRBV3-1	TRBJ1-4	NA	few	TGTGCCAGCAGCCAAGTGGTCGGTAGTTATGAAAAACTGTTTTTT	CASSQVVGSYEKLFF
TRBV20-1	TRBJ2-7	NA	NA	TGCAGTGCCGCGGAGACAGGTCCCTACGAGCAGTACTTC	CSAAETGPYEQYF
TRBV10-3	TRBJ1-6	NA	NA	TGTGCCATCAGTACCAAACAGGGCAGGAATTCACCCCTCCACTTT	CAISTKQGRNSPLHF
TRBV7-9	TRBJ2-1	TRBD2	NA	TGTGCCAGCAGCCTGGGAACTAGCGGGAGTTCTGAGCAGTTCTTC	CASSLGTSGSSEQFF
TRBV4-1	TRBJ2-7	TRBD2	few	TGCGCCAGCAGCCAAGGGGGGGAGGGCATCGACGAGCAGTACTTC	CASSQGGEGIDEQYF
TRBV7-9	TRBJ2-7	TRBD1	few	TGTGCCAGCAGCCTGGGACAGGGTGGTTTCTCCGAGCAGTACTTC	CASSLGQGGFSEQYF
TRBV2	TRBJ2-2	TRBD2	few	TGTGCCAGCAGTATCGCTAGCGGTTACACCGGGGAGCTGTTTTTT	CASSIASGYTGELFF
TRBV9	TRBJ2-7	NA	few	TGTGCCAGCAGCGTAGGTTTCGGAGCCTCCTACGAGCAGTACTTC	CASSVGFGASYEQYF
TRBV7-2	TRBJ1-4	NA	few	TGTGCCAGCAGCCGGGCGGTTAATGAAAAACTGTTTTTT	CASSRAVNEKLFF
TRBV3-1	TRBJ1-3	NA	NA	TGTGCCAGCAGCCAAGATACTGGAAACACCATATATTTT	CASSQDTGNTIYF
TRBV28	TRBJ2-6	TRBD1	many	TGTGCCAGCAGTTCCCGACAGGGAGCCGGGGCCAACGTCCTGACTTTC	CASSSRQGAGANVLTF
TRBV12-3/TRBV12-4	TRBJ2-7	TRBD1	many	TGTGCCAGCAGTTTAGGGACAGGGGTTTACGAGCAGTACTTC	CASSLGTGVYEQYF
TRBV7-9	TRBJ2-5	TRBD2	few	TGTGCCAGCAGCTTAGGGGCTACTAGCGACCAAGAGACCCAGTACTTC	CASSLGATSDQETQYF